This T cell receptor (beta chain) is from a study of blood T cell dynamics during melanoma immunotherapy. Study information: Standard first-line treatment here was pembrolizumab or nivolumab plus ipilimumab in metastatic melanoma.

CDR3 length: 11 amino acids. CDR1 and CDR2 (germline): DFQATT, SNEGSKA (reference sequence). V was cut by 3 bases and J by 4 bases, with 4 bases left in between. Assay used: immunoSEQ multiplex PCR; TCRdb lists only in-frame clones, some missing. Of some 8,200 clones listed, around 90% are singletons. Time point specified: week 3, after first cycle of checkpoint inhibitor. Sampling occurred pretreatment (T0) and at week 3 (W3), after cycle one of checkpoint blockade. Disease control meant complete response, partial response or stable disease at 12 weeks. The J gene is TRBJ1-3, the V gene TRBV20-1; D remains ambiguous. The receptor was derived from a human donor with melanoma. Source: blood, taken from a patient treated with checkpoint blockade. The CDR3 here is CSARTGNTIYF. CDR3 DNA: TGCAGTGCTAGGACCGGAAACACCATATATTTT.